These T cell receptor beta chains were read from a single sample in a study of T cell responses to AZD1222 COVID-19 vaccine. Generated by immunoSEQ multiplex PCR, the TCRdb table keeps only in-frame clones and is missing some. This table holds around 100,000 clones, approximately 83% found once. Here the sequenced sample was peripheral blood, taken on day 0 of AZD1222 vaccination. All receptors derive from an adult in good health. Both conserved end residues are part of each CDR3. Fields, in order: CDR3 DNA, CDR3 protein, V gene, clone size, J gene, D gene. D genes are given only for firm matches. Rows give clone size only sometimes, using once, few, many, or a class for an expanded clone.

TGTGCCAGCAGTTACTCCCAACGGGGCAGCTCCTACGAGCAGTACTTC | CASSYSQRGSSYEQYF | TRBV6-5 | . | TRBJ2-7 | .
TGCGCCAGCAGCGGGGGTGGCACTGAAGCTTTCTTT | CASSGGGTEAFF | TRBV5-1 | . | TRBJ1-1 | .
TGTGCCAGCAGCGCTCCCGGGACAGGGGACAGCAATCAGCCCCAGCATTTT | CASSAPGTGDSNQPQHF | TRBV28 | . | TRBJ1-5 | TRBD1
TGTGCCAGCAGTTTACCGGCAGGGGGCGCGGATACGCAGTATTTT | CASSLPAGGADTQYF | TRBV28 | . | TRBJ2-3 | TRBD1
TGTGCCAGCAGGACAGGGACAGGGGCGATAATTGAGCAGTTCTTC | CASRTGTGAIIEQFF | TRBV6-5 | . | TRBJ2-1 | TRBD1
TGTGCCAGCACGGGGGCCATGAACACTGAAGCTTTCTTT | CASTGAMNTEAFF | TRBV28 | . | TRBJ1-1 | .
TGTGCCAGCAGTCTCCAGGGTGGGTTTAATGAAAAACTGTTTTTT | CASSLQGGFNEKLFF | TRBV6-5 | few | TRBJ1-4 | .
TGTGCCAGCAGCTACGGACAGGGTGTCAGTGGCTACACCTTC | CASSYGQGVSGYTF | TRBV7-9 | . | TRBJ1-2 | TRBD1
TGTGCCAGCATTCTCCAGGGCTCGTACCAAGAGACCCAGTACTTC | CASILQGSYQETQYF | TRBV2 | . | TRBJ2-5 | .
TGTGCCAGTAGTAAGGTTTGGGCAGACACAGATACGCAGTATTTT | CASSKVWADTDTQYF | TRBV19 | . | TRBJ2-3 | .
TGTGCCAGCAGTGAATACTCTTCATCAGAAGACTATGGCTACACCTTC | CASSEYSSSEDYGYTF | TRBV25-1 | . | TRBJ1-2 | .
TGTGCCAGTAGTGGCGGGCAGGGGCACACAGATACGCAGTATTTT | CASSGGQGHTDTQYF | TRBV19 | . | TRBJ2-3 | .
TGTGCCAGTAGTATGGAATCGACAGAACGCCAAGAGACCCAGTACTTC | CASSMESTERQETQYF | TRBV19 | . | TRBJ2-5 | .
TGTGCCAGCAGCAAAGCAACCAGAGGTGAGCAGTACTTC | CASSKATRGEQYF | TRBV21-1 | . | TRBJ2-7 | .
TGTGCCAGCAGAACACTAGCGGGGGACGAGACCCAGTACTTC | CASRTLAGDETQYF | TRBV6-5 | . | TRBJ2-5 | TRBD2
TGCAGTGCTAGTGGACTAGCGGGGTCTCGAACCAGCACAGATACGCAGTATTTT | CSASGLAGSRTSTDTQYF | TRBV20-1 | . | TRBJ2-3 | TRBD2
TGTGCCAGCAGTTACTCGGGGGTTAGCACAGATACGCAGTATTTT | CASSYSGVSTDTQYF | TRBV6-5 | few | TRBJ2-3 | .
TGTGCCAGCAGCTTTGGACAGAACTATGGCTACACCTTC | CASSFGQNYGYTF | TRBV7-9 | . | TRBJ1-2 | .
TGTGCCAGCAGCTTAGTTACGAACACTGAAGCTTTCTTT | CASSLVTNTEAFF | TRBV7-6 | . | TRBJ1-1 | .
TGTGCCAGCAGTCTTCCGGGACAGGGAGCTGACGAGCAGTACTTC | CASSLPGQGADEQYF | TRBV6-5 | once | TRBJ2-7 | TRBD1
TGTGCCAGCAGTTTGTCCGGGAACTATGGCTACACCTTC | CASSLSGNYGYTF | TRBV12-3/TRBV12-4 | . | TRBJ1-2 | .
TGCAGCGTTGAGGCCCAAGTGGCGCAGTATTTT | CSVEAQVAQYF | TRBV29-1 | . | TRBJ2-3 | .
TGTGCCAGCAGTCCCGGACTAGCAACAGATACGCAGTATTTT | CASSPGLATDTQYF | TRBV6-5 | . | TRBJ2-3 | TRBD2
TGTGCCAGCAGTTTAAGACAGGTTGAATCACCCCTCCACTTT | CASSLRQVESPLHF | TRBV28 | . | TRBJ1-6 | .
TGTGCCAGCAGCCCAGCCGGGAGGGGGAATATAAACATTCAGTACTTC | CASSPAGRGNINIQYF | TRBV3-1/TRBV3-2 | . | TRBJ2-4 | TRBD2
TGCGCCAGCAGCCACAATCAGGGAACTGGAAACACCATATATTTT | CASSHNQGTGNTIYF | TRBV4-1 | . | TRBJ1-3 | .
TGTGCCAGCAGCACAGGGGCATCACCCCTCCACTTT | CASSTGASPLHF | TRBV7-9 | . | TRBJ1-6 | TRBD1
TGTGCCAGCAGTTTAATGGGTCCCGGGGAGCTGTTTTTT | CASSLMGPGELFF | TRBV12-3/TRBV12-4 | . | TRBJ2-2 | .
TGTGCCAGCACCCAGGACAGTACGAAGCAGTACTTC | CASTQDSTKQYF | TRBV28 | . | TRBJ2-7 | .
TGTGCCAGCACCAAACGAAAGGGTGGGACACCGAGAAACACCATATATTTT | CASTKRKGGTPRNTIYF | TRBV27 | . | TRBJ1-3 | .
TGTGCCAGCAGCTGGGCGGTGGGGGCAGAGACCCAGTACTTC | CASSWAVGAETQYF | TRBV5-5 | . | TRBJ2-5 | .
TGTGCCAGTAAGGTGGCAGGGGGCCCTGGTTCTGGAAACACCATATATTTT | CASKVAGGPGSGNTIYF | TRBV19 | . | TRBJ1-3 | TRBD1
TGTGCCGCCCAGGCCCTATCTGGGGACAGGGTAAAGGGGGCCAACGTCCTGACTTTC | CAAQALSGDRVKGANVLTF | TRBV9 | . | TRBJ2-6 | TRBD1
TGTGCCAGCAGCGTAGGAGGAGGGGTTCGGTATAATTCACCCCTCCACTTT | CASSVGGGVRYNSPLHF | TRBV9 | . | TRBJ1-6 | .